This T cell receptor beta chain comes out of a study of blood T cells in healthy people across ages. Findings and caveats of the study: A roughly linear age-dependent decrease characterized TCR beta diversity per million T cells.

Donation came from healthy Caucasian individuals in Russia who were aged about 6 to 100. Researchers isolated at least 7 million PBMCs per sample. Together with a sample-barcoded 5' primer, a J-beta primer mix was included in a second PCR lasting about 7 to 11 cycles. TCRdb processed the 5' RACE reads anew with MiXCR; each CDR3 protein has one entry. The sample has over 750,000 distinct CDR3 sequences, 20% to 30% seen once. There are a few counts of this clonotype. The antigen is undetermined. The data also belong to a second study, concerning T cells of mothers and their children.

The sample taken for sequencing was blood. The source of this sequence is a boy aged 5-17 years in good health.

The CDR3 DNA is TGTGCCATCAGTGATCCTAGCGCCTTGGGAGCCAAAAACATTCAGTACTTC. It translates to CAISDPSALGAKNIQYF. V and J are TRBV10-3 and TRBJ2-4; TRBD2 might be the D (6 bases). The CDR3 runs 17 residues. V was cut by 3 bases and J by 0 bases, with 15 bases left in between. Germline V gene lookup returns CDR1 ENHRY and CDR2 SYGVKD.